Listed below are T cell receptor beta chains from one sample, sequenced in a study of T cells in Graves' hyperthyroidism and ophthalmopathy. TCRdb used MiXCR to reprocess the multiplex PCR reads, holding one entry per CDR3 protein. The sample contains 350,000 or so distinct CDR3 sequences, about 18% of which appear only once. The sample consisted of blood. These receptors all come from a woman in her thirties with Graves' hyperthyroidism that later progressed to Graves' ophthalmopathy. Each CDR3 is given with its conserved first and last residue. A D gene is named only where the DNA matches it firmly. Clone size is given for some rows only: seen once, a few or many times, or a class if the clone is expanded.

CATSRDRQQETQYF	TGTGCCACCAGCAGAGATCGACAGCAAGAGACCCAGTACTTC	TRBJ2-5	TRBV15	.	.
CAWSQRGVGEETQYF	TGTGCCTGGAGTCAACGTGGGGTGGGAGAAGAGACCCAGTACTTC	TRBJ2-5	TRBV30	once	.
CSARSYGLEQYF	TGCAGTGCTAGATCTTATGGGCTGGAGCAGTACTTC	TRBJ2-7	TRBV20-1	many	.
CASSEWQRNEQFF	TGTGCCAGCAGTGAATGGCAGAGGAATGAGCAGTTCTTC	TRBJ2-1	TRBV25-1	.	.
CSSQTDEAGAFF	TGCAGTAGCCAGACGGATGAGGCCGGCGCTTTCTTT	TRBJ1-1	TRBV29-1	many	.
CASSPARSGRAHEQYF	TGTGCCAGCAGCCCCGCCCGGAGCGGGAGGGCCCACGAGCAGTACTTC	TRBJ2-7	TRBV7-9	few	TRBD2
CASSLELRPEAFF	TGTGCCAGCAGCTTAGAACTTCGGCCTGAAGCTTTCTTT	TRBJ1-1	TRBV7-9	few	.
CASSPGQSTNEKLFF	TGTGCCAGCAGCCCCGGACAGAGCACTAATGAAAAACTGTTTTTT	TRBJ1-4	TRBV28	many	.
CASQTGGEQYF	TGCGCCAGCCAGACAGGGGGCGAGCAGTACTTC	TRBJ2-7	TRBV10-2	many	TRBD1
CASSYSSRESGETQYF	TGTGCCAGCAGTTACTCGTCGCGGGAGAGTGGGGAGACCCAGTACTTC	TRBJ2-5	TRBV6-5	.	TRBD2
CAWSVTSGITDTQYF	TGTGCCTGGAGTGTTACTAGCGGGATCACAGATACGCAGTATTTT	TRBJ2-3	TRBV30	.	TRBD2
CASSSSGRTGANNYGYTF	TGTGCCAGCAGTTCATCGGGACGAACAGGGGCCAATAACTATGGCTACACCTTC	TRBJ1-2	TRBV12-3/TRBV12-4	many	TRBD1
CASSQVGGGEQFF	TGCGCCAGCAGCCAAGTGGGGGGGGGTGAGCAGTTCTTC	TRBJ2-1	TRBV4-1	.	TRBD2
CATSRGSVITDTQYF	TGTGCCACCAGCAGAGGTTCAGTAATCACAGATACGCAGTATTTT	TRBJ2-3	TRBV15	many	.
CASSQDRQGEIGELFF	TGTGCCAGCAGCCAAGATCGGCAGGGAGAAATCGGGGAGCTGTTTTTT	TRBJ2-2	TRBV4-2	.	.
CASSSVGSGSLQTQYF	TGTGCCAGCAGCTCCGTTGGTAGCGGGAGTCTACAGACCCAGTACTTC	TRBJ2-5	TRBV6-1	many	TRBD2
CASSLLQGAGKETQYF	TGCGCCAGCAGCTTACTACAGGGGGCCGGCAAAGAGACCCAGTACTTC	TRBJ2-5	TRBV5-1	few	TRBD1
CASSYAMDTQYF	TGTGCCAGCAGTTACGCGATGGATACGCAGTATTTT	TRBJ2-3	TRBV6-5	many	.
CSAWNKGPEEIEKLFF	TGCAGTGCGTGGAACAAGGGGCCCGAAGAAATAGAAAAACTGTTTTTT	TRBJ1-4	TRBV20-1	.	.
CASRQAGLSYNEQFF	TGTGCCAGCAGGCAAGCGGGATTATCCTACAATGAGCAGTTCTTC	TRBJ2-1	TRBV7-2	many	TRBD2
CARPLDSRLGYEQFF	TGTGCCAGACCTCTGGACAGCCGACTTGGGTATGAGCAGTTCTTC	TRBJ2-1	TRBV19	few	.
CATSDWGQEETQYF	TGTGCCACCAGTGACTGGGGACAAGAAGAGACCCAGTACTTC	TRBJ2-5	TRBV24-1	many	.
CSARAGETNYGYTF	TGCAGTGCTAGGGCGGGAGAGACGAACTATGGCTACACCTTC	TRBJ1-2	TRBV20-1	many	.
CASIQFETPGELFF	TGTGCCAGCATCCAGTTTGAGACTCCCGGGGAGCTGTTTTTT	TRBJ2-2	TRBV6-1	.	.
CASSEGFSTEAFF	TGTGCCAGCTCGGAGGGGTTTTCCACTGAAGCTTTCTTT	TRBJ1-1	TRBV18	many	.
CASSSGLVIGELFF	TGTGCCAGCAGCTCCGGACTAGTAATCGGGGAGCTGTTTTTT	TRBJ2-2	TRBV7-2	many	TRBD2